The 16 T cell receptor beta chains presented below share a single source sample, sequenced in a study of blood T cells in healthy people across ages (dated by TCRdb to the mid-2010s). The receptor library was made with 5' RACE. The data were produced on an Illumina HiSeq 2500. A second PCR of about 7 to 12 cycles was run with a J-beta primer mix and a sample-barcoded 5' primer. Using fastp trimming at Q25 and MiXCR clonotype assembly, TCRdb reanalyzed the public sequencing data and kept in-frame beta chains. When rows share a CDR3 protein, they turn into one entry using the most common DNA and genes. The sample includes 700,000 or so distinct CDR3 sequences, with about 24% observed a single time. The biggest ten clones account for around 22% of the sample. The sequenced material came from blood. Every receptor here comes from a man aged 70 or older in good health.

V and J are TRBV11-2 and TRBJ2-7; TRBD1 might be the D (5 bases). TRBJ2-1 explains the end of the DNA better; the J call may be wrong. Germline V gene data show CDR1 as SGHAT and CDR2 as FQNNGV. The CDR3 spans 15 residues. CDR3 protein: CASIHGAGDYNEQFF. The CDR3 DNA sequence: TGTGCCAGCATTCATGGGGCAGGAGATTACAATGAGCAGTTCTTC.

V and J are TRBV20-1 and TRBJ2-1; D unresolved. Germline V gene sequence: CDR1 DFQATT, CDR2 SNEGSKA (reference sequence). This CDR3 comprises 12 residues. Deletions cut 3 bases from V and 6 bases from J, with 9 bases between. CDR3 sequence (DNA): TGCAGTGCTAGTTCGTTTGCCAATGAGCAGTTCTTC. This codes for CSASSFANEQFF.

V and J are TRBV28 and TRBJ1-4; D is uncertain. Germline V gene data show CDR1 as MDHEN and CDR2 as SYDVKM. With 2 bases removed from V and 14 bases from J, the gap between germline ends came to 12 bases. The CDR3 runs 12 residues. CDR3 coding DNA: TGTGCCAGCAGTTTAGTCCAGGCGGGGCTGTTTTTT. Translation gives CASSLVQAGLFF.

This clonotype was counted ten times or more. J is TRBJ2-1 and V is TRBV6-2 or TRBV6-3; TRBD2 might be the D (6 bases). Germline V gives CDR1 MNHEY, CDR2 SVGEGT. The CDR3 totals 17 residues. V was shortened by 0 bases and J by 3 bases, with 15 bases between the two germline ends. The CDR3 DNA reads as TGTGCCAGCAGTTACTCCCCTCTGGCGGGGATCTACAATGAGCAGTTCTTC. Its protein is CASSYSPLAGIYNEQFF.

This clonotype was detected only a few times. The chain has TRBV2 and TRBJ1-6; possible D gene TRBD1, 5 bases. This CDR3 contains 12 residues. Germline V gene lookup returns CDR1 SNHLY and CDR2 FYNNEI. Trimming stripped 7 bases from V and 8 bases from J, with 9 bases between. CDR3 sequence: CASTSRDSPLHF. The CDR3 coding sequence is TGTGCCAGCACAAGCAGGGATTCACCCCTCCACTTT.

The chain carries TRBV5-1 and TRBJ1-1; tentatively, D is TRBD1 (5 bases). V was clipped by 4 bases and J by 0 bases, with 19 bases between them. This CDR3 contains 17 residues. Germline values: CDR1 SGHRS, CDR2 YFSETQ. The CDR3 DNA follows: TGCGCCAGCAGCCTACGACCCGGGGCGGGTGTGAACACTGAAGCTTTCTTT. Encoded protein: CASSLRPGAGVNTEAFF.

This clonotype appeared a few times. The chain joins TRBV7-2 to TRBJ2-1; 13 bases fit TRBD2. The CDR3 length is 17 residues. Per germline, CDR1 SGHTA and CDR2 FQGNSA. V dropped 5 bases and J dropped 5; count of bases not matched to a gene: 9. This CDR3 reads CASSKRTSGGVDNEQFF. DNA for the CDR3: TGTGCCAGCAGCAAACGGACTAGCGGGGGAGTCGACAATGAGCAGTTCTTC.

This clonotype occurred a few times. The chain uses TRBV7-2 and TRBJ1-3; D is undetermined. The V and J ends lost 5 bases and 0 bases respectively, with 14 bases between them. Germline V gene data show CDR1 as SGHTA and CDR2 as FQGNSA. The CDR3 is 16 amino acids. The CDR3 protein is CASSPETGISGNTIYF. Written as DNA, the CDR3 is TGTGCCAGCAGCCCAGAGACGGGTATCTCTGGAAACACCATATATTTT.

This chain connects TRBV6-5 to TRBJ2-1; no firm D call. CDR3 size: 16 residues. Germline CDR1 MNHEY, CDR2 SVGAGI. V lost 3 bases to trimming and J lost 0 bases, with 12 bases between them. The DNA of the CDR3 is TGTGCCAGCAGTTATGAGTACGCAAGCTCCTACAATGAGCAGTTCTTC. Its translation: CASSYEYASSYNEQFF.

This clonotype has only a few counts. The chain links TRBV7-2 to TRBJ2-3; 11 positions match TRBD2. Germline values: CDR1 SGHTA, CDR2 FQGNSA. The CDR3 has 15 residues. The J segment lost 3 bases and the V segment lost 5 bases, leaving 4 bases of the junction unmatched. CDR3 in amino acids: CASSTLAGGTDTQYF. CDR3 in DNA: TGTGCCAGCAGCACCCTAGCGGGGGGTACAGATACGCAGTATTTT.

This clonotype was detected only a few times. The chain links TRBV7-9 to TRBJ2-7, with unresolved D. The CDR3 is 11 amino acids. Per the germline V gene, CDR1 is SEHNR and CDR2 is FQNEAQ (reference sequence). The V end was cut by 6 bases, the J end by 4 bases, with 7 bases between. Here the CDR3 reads CASSRMYEQYF. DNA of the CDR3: TGTGCCAGCAGTCGGATGTACGAGCAGTACTTC.

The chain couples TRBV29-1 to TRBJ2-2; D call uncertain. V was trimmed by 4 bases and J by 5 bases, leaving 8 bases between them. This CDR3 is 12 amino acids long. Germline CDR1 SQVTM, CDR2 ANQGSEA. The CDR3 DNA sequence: TGCAGCGTTGGACGGTTGACCGGGGAGCTGTTTTTT. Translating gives CSVGRLTGELFF.

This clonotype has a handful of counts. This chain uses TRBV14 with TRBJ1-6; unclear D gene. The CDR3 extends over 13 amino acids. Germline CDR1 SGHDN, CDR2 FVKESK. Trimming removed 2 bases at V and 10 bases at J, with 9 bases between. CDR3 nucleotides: TGTGCCAGCAGCCAAATTTCTGGGTCACCCCTCCACTTT. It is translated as CASSQISGSPLHF.

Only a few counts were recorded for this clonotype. CDR3 amino acids: CASSDRDSYGYTF. In DNA, the CDR3 is TGTGCCAGCAGCGACCGGGACAGCTATGGCTACACCTTC. The rearrangement links TRBV6-6 to TRBJ1-2; 7 nucleotides match TRBD1. The V gene end was trimmed by 6 bases and the J gene end by 4 bases; junction bases not matched to a gene: 5. Germline V gene lookup returns CDR1 MNHNY and CDR2 SVGAGI (reference sequence). This CDR3 is 13 amino acids long.

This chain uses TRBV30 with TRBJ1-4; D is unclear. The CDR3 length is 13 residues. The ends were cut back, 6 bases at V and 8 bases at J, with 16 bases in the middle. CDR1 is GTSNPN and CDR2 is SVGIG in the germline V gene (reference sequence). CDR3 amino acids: CACQAQRREKLFF. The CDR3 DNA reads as TGTGCCTGCCAGGCCCAACGGAGAGAAAAACTGTTTTTT. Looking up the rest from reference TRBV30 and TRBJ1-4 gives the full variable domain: SQTIHQWPATLVQPVGSPLSLECTVEGTSNPNLYWYRQAAGRGLQLLFYSVGIGQISSEVPQNLSASRPQDRQFILSSKKLLLSDSGFYLCACQAQRREKLFFGSGTQLSVL.

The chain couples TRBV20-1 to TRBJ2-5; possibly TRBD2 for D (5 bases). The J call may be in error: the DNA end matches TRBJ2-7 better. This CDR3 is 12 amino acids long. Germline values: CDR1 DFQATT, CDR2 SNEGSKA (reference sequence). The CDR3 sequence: CSATDGNYEQYF. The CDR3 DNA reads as TGCAGTGCTACCGACGGGAACTACGAGCAGTACTTC.